This T cell receptor (beta chain) originates from a study of low-dose radiotherapy and immunotherapy resistance in tumors. Time point described: after trial treatment. Documented treatment: LDRT plus nivolumab, ipilimumab, low-dose cyclophosphamide and aspirin (RACIN trial). V was shortened by 5 bases and J by 0 bases, with 13 bases between the two germline ends. Germline V gene data show CDR1 as SGHTA and CDR2 as FQGNSA. The CDR3 has 15 residues. TCRs were put through approximately 20 PCR cycles of amplification with Phusion. A constant-region primer and the V-primer adapter served as the primer pair. Through in vitro transcription, the mRNA that had been isolated was amplified. TCRdb used MiXCR to reprocess the reads, holding one entry per CDR3 protein. The repertoire holds some 52,000 distinct CDR3 sequences, with around a third as singletons.

Sequenced material: PBMCs, taken after low-dose radiotherapy plus immunotherapy. The rearrangement links TRBV7-2 to TRBJ1-1, with D unresolved. This TCR was recovered from a male donor with rectosigmoid adenocarcinoma. This CDR3 reads CASSPQLGLNTEAFF. In DNA, the CDR3 is TGTGCCAGCAGCCCTCAGCTAGGGTTGAACACTGAAGCTTTCTTT. Full variable domain (rest looked up from reference TRBV7-2 and TRBJ1-1): GAGVSQSPSNKVTEKGKDVELRCDPISGHTALYWYRQSLGQGLEFLIYFQGNSAPDKSGLPSDRFSAERTGGSVSTLTIQRTQQEDSAVYLCASSPQLGLNTEAFFGQGTRLTVV.